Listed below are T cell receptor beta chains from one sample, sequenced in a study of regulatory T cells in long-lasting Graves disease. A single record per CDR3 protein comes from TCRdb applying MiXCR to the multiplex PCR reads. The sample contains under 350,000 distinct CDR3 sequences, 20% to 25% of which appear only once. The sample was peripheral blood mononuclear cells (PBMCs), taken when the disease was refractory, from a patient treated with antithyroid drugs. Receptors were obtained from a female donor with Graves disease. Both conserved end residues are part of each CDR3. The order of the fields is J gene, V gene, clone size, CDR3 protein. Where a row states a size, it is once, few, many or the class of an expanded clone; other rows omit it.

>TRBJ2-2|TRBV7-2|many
CASSLQRLNTGELFF
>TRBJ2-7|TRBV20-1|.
CSAPRAGDGGTYEQYF
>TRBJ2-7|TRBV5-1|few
CASSPGPTTNEQYF
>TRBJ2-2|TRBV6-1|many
CASTPAHIRGPSCGTGELFF
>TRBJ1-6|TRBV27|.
CATQRDRDNSPLHF
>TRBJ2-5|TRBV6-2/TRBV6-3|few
CASSYTWTGRETQYF
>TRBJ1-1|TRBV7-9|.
CASSLASGSTEAFF
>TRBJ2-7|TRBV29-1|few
CSVEVLPYEQYF
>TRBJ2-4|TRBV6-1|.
CASSNPGLTGGTKNIQYF
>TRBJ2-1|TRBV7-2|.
CASSLRDRNEQFF
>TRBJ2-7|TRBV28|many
CASSGRGTSGRWYEQYF
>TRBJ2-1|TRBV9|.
CASRLGGYNEQFF
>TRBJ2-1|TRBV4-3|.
CASSQDRLAGAYNEQFF
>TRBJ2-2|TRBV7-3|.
CASSPQPSQNTGELFF
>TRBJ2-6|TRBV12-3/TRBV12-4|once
CASSLGGQGARGANVLTF
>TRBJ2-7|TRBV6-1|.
CATQRTGDYEQYF
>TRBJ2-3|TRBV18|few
CASSQGLNTDTQYF
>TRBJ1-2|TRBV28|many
CATRRGQIYGYTF
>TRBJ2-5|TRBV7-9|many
CATKPPGETQYF
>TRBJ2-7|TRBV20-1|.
CSAGDRSTYEQYF
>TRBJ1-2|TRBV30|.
CAWAPWGYGYTF
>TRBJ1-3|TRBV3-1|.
CASSQERGNTIYF
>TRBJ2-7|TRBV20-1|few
CSAPGLAGGYEQYF